The rows below give T cell receptor beta chains drawn from one sample of a study of blood T cell repertoires in COVID-19. TCRdb's copy holds only in-frame clones and misses some; the assay was immunoSEQ multiplex PCR. The sample yields under 150,000 clones, approximately 84% seen once. The sequenced sample consisted of peripheral blood. Receptor source: a man in his forties with acute or convalescent COVID-19. CDR3s include the opening cysteine and the closing phenylalanine or tryptophan. The order of the fields is clone size, V gene, J gene, D gene, CDR3 protein, CDR3 DNA. The D gene is left open where the match is weak. Size is omitted from some rows. Given values are once, few, many or a class for expanded clones.

clone size: -
V gene: TRBV7-9
J gene: TRBJ2-5
D gene: -
CDR3 protein: CASSLRGSETQYF
CDR3 DNA: TGTGCCAGCAGCTTGAGGGGGTCAGAGACCCAGTACTTC

clone size: few
V gene: TRBV29-1
J gene: TRBJ1-4
D gene: -
CDR3 protein: CSVGGVNEKLFF
CDR3 DNA: TGCAGCGTTGGGGGCGTTAATGAAAAACTGTTTTTT

clone size: -
V gene: TRBV29-1
J gene: TRBJ2-7
D gene: TRBD1
CDR3 protein: CSVVIPGQGYEQYF
CDR3 DNA: TGCAGCGTTGTCATTCCGGGACAGGGCTACGAGCAGTACTTC

clone size: once
V gene: TRBV6-6
J gene: TRBJ2-7
D gene: TRBD2
CDR3 protein: CASSPTGGGFPVYEQYF
CDR3 DNA: TGTGCCAGCAGTCCAACGGGGGGGGGTTTCCCCGTCTACGAGCAGTACTTC

clone size: -
V gene: TRBV18
J gene: TRBJ2-3
D gene: TRBD2
CDR3 protein: CASSPSGGITDTQYF
CDR3 DNA: TGTGCCAGCTCACCTAGCGGGGGGATCACAGATACGCAGTATTTT

clone size: -
V gene: TRBV6-5
J gene: TRBJ1-4
D gene: -
CDR3 protein: CASSRSGRTSEKLFF
CDR3 DNA: TGTGCCAGCAGTAGGTCAGGTCGAACGTCGGAAAAACTGTTTTTT

clone size: -
V gene: TRBV19
J gene: TRBJ1-1
D gene: TRBD1
CDR3 protein: CASSQNRGQGEAFF
CDR3 DNA: TGTGCCAGTAGTCAAAACAGGGGGCAGGGTGAAGCTTTCTTT

clone size: -
V gene: TRBV5-1
J gene: TRBJ2-7
D gene: TRBD1
CDR3 protein: CASSLAVQGESEQYF
CDR3 DNA: TGCGCCAGCAGCTTGGCGGTACAGGGGGAGAGCGAGCAGTACTTC

clone size: once
V gene: TRBV5-1
J gene: TRBJ2-3
D gene: -
CDR3 protein: CASSLVPTQGTDTQYF
CDR3 DNA: TGCGCCAGCAGCTTGGTCCCTACCCAGGGCACAGATACGCAGTATTTT

clone size: -
V gene: TRBV5-4
J gene: TRBJ2-7
D gene: TRBD2
CDR3 protein: CASSFSLAGEQYF
CDR3 DNA: TGTGCCAGCAGCTTTTCCTTAGCGGGGGAGCAGTACTTC

clone size: few
V gene: TRBV2
J gene: TRBJ1-1
D gene: -
CDR3 protein: CASSEHRAGDTEAFF
CDR3 DNA: TGTGCCAGCAGTGAACACAGGGCGGGGGACACTGAAGCTTTCTTT

clone size: once
V gene: TRBV7-8
J gene: TRBJ2-3
D gene: -
CDR3 protein: CASSLVVARATDTQYF
CDR3 DNA: TGTGCCAGCAGCTTAGTAGTCGCCAGGGCCACAGATACGCAGTATTTT

clone size: -
V gene: TRBV18
J gene: TRBJ1-1
D gene: TRBD1
CDR3 protein: CASSPFTGVTDTEAFF
CDR3 DNA: TGTGCCAGCTCCCCTTTCACAGGGGTTACGGACACTGAAGCTTTCTTT

clone size: -
V gene: TRBV24-1
J gene: TRBJ2-2
D gene: TRBD1
CDR3 protein: CATSDLGQGRTGELFF
CDR3 DNA: TGTGCCACCAGTGATCTCGGACAGGGGAGAACCGGGGAGCTGTTTTTT

clone size: -
V gene: TRBV11-3
J gene: TRBJ2-1
D gene: -
CDR3 protein: CASSLVFTSEQFF
CDR3 DNA: TGTGCCAGCAGCTTAGTATTTACATCCGAGCAGTTCTTC

clone size: -
V gene: TRBV5-1
J gene: TRBJ2-2
D gene: -
CDR3 protein: CASSSDTRGAGNTGELFF
CDR3 DNA: TGCGCCAGCAGCTCGGACACGCGAGGCGCTGGGAACACCGGGGAGCTGTTTTTT

clone size: -
V gene: TRBV7-6
J gene: TRBJ2-2
D gene: -
CDR3 protein: CASSPPGLRSTGELFF
CDR3 DNA: TGTGCCAGCAGTCCCCCGGGACTGCGAAGCACCGGGGAGCTGTTTTTT

clone size: -
V gene: TRBV4-1
J gene: TRBJ1-2
D gene: -
CDR3 protein: CASSQDPRGRGGNYGYTF
CDR3 DNA: TGCGCCAGCAGCCAAGATCCCCGAGGCAGGGGTGGGAACTATGGCTACACCTTC

clone size: -
V gene: TRBV25-1
J gene: TRBJ2-6
D gene: -
CDR3 protein: CASSDLSGSGANVLTF
CDR3 DNA: TGTGCCAGCAGTGATTTGTCCGGGTCAGGGGCCAACGTCCTGACTTTC

clone size: -
V gene: TRBV6-1
J gene: TRBJ2-5
D gene: TRBD1
CDR3 protein: CASSETGFRETQYF
CDR3 DNA: TGTGCCAGCAGTGAGACAGGGTTCCGAGAGACCCAGTACTTC

clone size: once
V gene: TRBV11-2
J gene: TRBJ2-1
D gene: TRBD2
CDR3 protein: CASSSTRRTSGFHNEQFF
CDR3 DNA: TGTGCCAGCAGCTCCACCCGACGAACTAGCGGGTTCCACAATGAGCAGTTCTTC

clone size: -
V gene: TRBV10-1
J gene: TRBJ2-1
D gene: -
CDR3 protein: CASSYPGETTNNEQFF
CDR3 DNA: TGCGCCAGCAGCTACCCAGGGGAGACGACAAACAATGAGCAGTTCTTC

clone size: -
V gene: TRBV18
J gene: TRBJ1-1
D gene: TRBD1
CDR3 protein: CATLTGTGNTEAFF
CDR3 DNA: TGTGCCACCCTTACCGGGACAGGGAACACTGAAGCTTTCTTT

clone size: -
V gene: TRBV29-1
J gene: TRBJ1-5
D gene: -
CDR3 protein: CSVGYRRNQPQHF
CDR3 DNA: TGCAGCGTTGGGTACCGGCGGAATCAGCCCCAGCATTTT

clone size: -
V gene: TRBV6-6
J gene: TRBJ2-7
D gene: TRBD2
CDR3 protein: CASRRGGDYEQYF
CDR3 DNA: TGTGCCAGCAGACGCGGGGGGGACTACGAGCAGTACTTC

clone size: -
V gene: TRBV27
J gene: TRBJ1-2
D gene: -
CDR3 protein: CASSSPEGYTF
CDR3 DNA: TGTGCCAGCAGTTCCCCAGAAGGCTACACCTTC

clone size: -
V gene: TRBV10-3
J gene: TRBJ2-7
D gene: TRBD2
CDR3 protein: CAINRDYRGEQYF
CDR3 DNA: TGTGCCATCAACCGGGACTATAGGGGCGAGCAGTACTTC

clone size: -
V gene: TRBV7-9
J gene: TRBJ1-2
D gene: TRBD1
CDR3 protein: CASSSGPRGQGYTF
CDR3 DNA: TGTGCCAGCAGCTCCGGGCCGAGGGGGCAGGGCTACACCTTC

clone size: -
V gene: TRBV4-1
J gene: TRBJ2-7
D gene: TRBD1
CDR3 protein: CASSPGQGGYEQYF
CDR3 DNA: TGCGCCAGCAGCCCGGGACAGGGGGGGTACGAGCAGTACTTC

clone size: -
V gene: TRBV27
J gene: TRBJ2-2
D gene: -
CDR3 protein: CASSFQDRLGGELFF
CDR3 DNA: TGTGCCAGCAGTTTCCAGGACAGACTGGGCGGGGAGCTGTTTTTT

clone size: -
V gene: TRBV30
J gene: TRBJ2-4
D gene: -
CDR3 protein: CAWSRGGAKNIQYF
CDR3 DNA: TGTGCCTGGAGTAGGGGTGGTGCCAAAAACATTCAGTACTTC

clone size: -
V gene: TRBV19
J gene: TRBJ2-3
D gene: -
CDR3 protein: CASSIPGGTDTQYF
CDR3 DNA: TGTGCCAGTAGTATTCCCGGGGGCACAGATACGCAGTATTTT

clone size: -
V gene: TRBV18
J gene: TRBJ2-5
D gene: -
CDR3 protein: CASSRGETQYF
CDR3 DNA: TGTGCCAGCTCCCGAGGGGAGACCCAGTACTTC

clone size: few
V gene: TRBV6-5
J gene: TRBJ2-3
D gene: -
CDR3 protein: CASRVVTSTDTQYF
CDR3 DNA: TGTGCCAGCAGGGTCGTTACTAGCACAGATACGCAGTATTTT

clone size: -
V gene: TRBV7-3
J gene: TRBJ2-1
D gene: -
CDR3 protein: CASSLQGGGTWGNEQFF
CDR3 DNA: TGTGCCAGCAGCTTACAAGGCGGGGGCACGTGGGGCAATGAGCAGTTCTTC

clone size: -
V gene: TRBV6-1
J gene: TRBJ2-7
D gene: -
CDR3 protein: CASSENAFYHSGEQYF
CDR3 DNA: TGTGCCAGCAGTGAAAATGCTTTCTATCACTCGGGGGAGCAGTACTTC

clone size: -
V gene: TRBV9
J gene: TRBJ2-3
D gene: TRBD1
CDR3 protein: CASSVGERGLEADTQYF
CDR3 DNA: TGTGCCAGCAGCGTAGGGGAAAGGGGGCTGGAGGCAGATACGCAGTATTTT

clone size: few
V gene: TRBV5-1
J gene: TRBJ2-7
D gene: TRBD1
CDR3 protein: CASSLDTGARSYEQYF
CDR3 DNA: TGCGCCAGCAGCTTGGATACAGGGGCGCGATCCTACGAGCAGTACTTC

clone size: once
V gene: TRBV2
J gene: TRBJ1-6
D gene: TRBD1
CDR3 protein: CASSPFGTGFNSPLHF
CDR3 DNA: TGTGCCAGCTCCCCATTCGGGACAGGATTCAATTCACCCCTCCACTTT

clone size: -
V gene: TRBV5-6
J gene: TRBJ2-1
D gene: -
CDR3 protein: CASSITGNPVHEQFF
CDR3 DNA: TGTGCCAGCAGCATAACAGGGAACCCCGTTCATGAGCAGTTCTTC

clone size: -
V gene: TRBV7-2
J gene: TRBJ2-2
D gene: -
CDR3 protein: CASSLDLATGELFF
CDR3 DNA: TGTGCCAGCAGCCTTGATTTAGCGACCGGGGAGCTGTTTTTT

clone size: -
V gene: TRBV28
J gene: TRBJ1-2
D gene: -
CDR3 protein: CASRSVASYGYTF
CDR3 DNA: TGTGCCAGCCGGTCCGTGGCTAGCTATGGCTACACCTTC